Shown below are 20 T cell receptor beta chains from a single sample sequenced in a study of blood T cell repertoires in COVID-19. Sequencing used immunoSEQ multiplex PCR; TCRdb keeps in-frame clones, though not all of them. In the table there are 95,000 to 100,000 clones, about 89% of which are singletons. The specimen sequenced was peripheral blood. The receptor set was obtained from a man aged 50 to 59 with acute or convalescent COVID-19.

The V and J genes are TRBV7-2 and TRBJ1-5, with unresolved D. V gave up 5 bases and J gave up 6 bases, with 14 bases separating them. Germline CDR1 and CDR2: SGHTA and FQGNSA. The CDR3 consists of 14 residues. The CDR3 is CASSQRVVGQPQHF. In nucleotides, the CDR3 is TGTGCCAGCAGCCAGAGGGTGGTTGGTCAGCCCCAGCATTTT.

The chain couples TRBV28 to TRBJ1-1; 7 nucleotides match TRBD1. V trimming: 4 bases; J trimming: 4 bases; junction bases outside the gene matches: 9. This CDR3 region has 15 residues. The germline gives CDR1 MDHEN, CDR2 SYDVKM. In nucleotides, the CDR3 is TGTGCCAGCAGTTACAGGGGTGAGATGGCCACTGAAGCTTTCTTT. Amino acid sequence: CASSYRGEMATEAFF.

This clone was seen ten or more times. This CDR3 reads CASSPGRQGGGKLFF. The CDR3 nucleotides are TGTGCCAGCTCACCAGGTCGGCAGGGCGGTGGAAAACTGTTTTTT. The V call is TRBV18, the J call TRBJ1-4; the D gene is possibly TRBD1 (5 bases). The CDR3 is made up of 15 amino acids. Germline assignment: CDR1 KGHSH and CDR2 LQKENI. Trimming shortened V by 2 bases and J by 10 bases, and 17 bases separated the two germline ends.

This chain joins TRBV24-1 and TRBJ2-1, with D perhaps matching TRBD2 (6 bases). The CDR3 is 14 amino acids. Trimming pared 4 bases from V and 5 bases from J, leaving 11 bases between. Germline V CDR1 and CDR2: KGHDR, SFDVKD. CDR3 bases: TGTGCCACCAGTGAGGGAGGCTTAAACAATGAGCAGTTCTTC. Encoded protein: CATSEGGLNNEQFF.

CDR3 coding DNA: TGCGCCAGCAGCTCGGAACCGCTTCTTACAGGCCTCCTTGGCTACACCTTC. Its translation: CASSSEPLLTGLLGYTF. V is TRBV5-1 and J is TRBJ1-2; maybe TRBD1 (5 bases). Per germline, CDR1 SGHRS and CDR2 YFSETQ. Trimming removed 3 bases at V and 7 bases at J, with 25 bases between. The CDR3 length is 17 residues. The entire variable domain, with the rest obtained from reference TRBV5-1 and TRBJ1-2, is as follows: KAGVTQTPRYLIKTRGQQVTLSCSPISGHRSVSWYQQTPGQGLQFLFEYFSETQRNKGNFPGRFSGRQFSNSRSEMNVSTLELGDSALYLCASSSEPLLTGLLGYTFGSGTRLTVV.

The chain joins TRBV4-1 to TRBJ2-7; 9 nucleotides agree with TRBD1. The CDR3 runs 14 residues. From germline, CDR1 is MGHRA and CDR2 YSYEKL. V shed 1 base and J 3 bases; nucleotides not matched to a gene: 1. The CDR3 reads CASSQVDRGYEQYF. The CDR3 DNA sequence: TGCGCCAGCAGCCAAGTGGACAGGGGCTACGAGCAGTACTTC.

This chain uses TRBV7-2 with TRBJ2-1, with TRBD1 matching over 8 bases. Per germline, CDR1 SGHTA and CDR2 FQGNSA. The CDR3 length is 14 residues. With V trimmed by 5 bases and J by 8 bases, 8 bases remained unmatched. CDR3 sequence reads: CASSPQGVGDEQFF. As DNA, the CDR3 is TGTGCCAGCAGCCCACAGGGGGTTGGGGATGAGCAGTTCTTC. Full variable domain (missing parts from reference TRBV7-2 and TRBJ2-1): GAGVSQSPSNKVTEKGKDVELRCDPISGHTALYWYRQSLGQGLEFLIYFQGNSAPDKSGLPSDRFSAERTGGSVSTLTIQRTQQEDSAVYLCASSPQGVGDEQFFGPGTRLTVL.

This chain links TRBV7-6 with TRBJ2-1; D perhaps matches TRBD1 (7 bases). Trimming shortened V by 5 bases and J by 7 bases, and 21 bases separated the two germline ends. Germline CDR1 SGHVS, CDR2 FNYEAQ. The CDR3 loop spans 16 amino acids. CDR3 DNA: TGTGCCAGCAGCGTACGACAGGGTCGAGGGACTAATGAGCAGTTCTTC. Translating gives CASSVRQGRGTNEQFF.

This chain links TRBV21-1 with TRBJ1-5; the table's D call TRBD1 went unverified against the DNA. TRBV21-1 is a pseudogene segment. This CDR3 comprises 18 residues. The CDR3 reads CASSKDSGTGKNNQPQHF. In nucleotides, the CDR3 is TGTGCCAGCAGCAAAGACTCGGGGACAGGGAAGAACAATCAGCCCCAGCATTTT.

The V and J genes are TRBV5-1 and TRBJ2-1, with no clear D. This CDR3 is built from 15 residues. Germline assignment: CDR1 SGHRS and CDR2 YFSETQ. V gave up 5 bases and J gave up 5 bases, with 17 bases separating them. This chain's CDR3 is CASSPDGFLNNEQFF. The DNA of the CDR3 is TGCGCCAGCAGTCCCGACGGGTTTCTGAACAATGAGCAGTTCTTC.

A remark on this clone: Within the sample, other DNA sequences also encode this same CDR3. This chain uses TRBV9 with TRBJ2-1, with TRBD2 matching over 7 bases. The CDR3 consists of 15 residues. J was trimmed by 2 bases and V by 3 bases; bases with no gene match: 5. Germline V CDR1 and CDR2: SGDLS, YYNGEE. The CDR3 DNA reads as TGTGCCAGCAGCGGTTCCGGGGGGACCTACAATGAGCAGTTCTTC. Encoded protein: CASSGSGGTYNEQFF.

This chain links TRBV7-2 with TRBJ1-5; D is unresolved. CDR1 is SGHTA, CDR2 FQGNSA, per germline. CDR3 length equals 14 residues. With 4 bases removed from V and 2 bases from J, the gap between germline ends came to 9 bases. CDR3 sequence reads: CASSSRIGNQPQHF. In nucleotides, the CDR3 is TGTGCCAGCAGCTCTAGGATTGGCAATCAGCCCCAGCATTTT.

This clone was found a few times. V is TRBV4-1 and J is TRBJ2-5; 10 bases map to TRBD2. After removal of 0 bases from V and 1 base from J, the junction contained 11 bases not matched to a gene. This CDR3 is built from 19 residues. The V gene's germline CDR1 is MGHRA and CDR2 YSYEKL. As DNA, the CDR3 is TGCGCCAGCAGCCAAGATAAGGCTAGCGGGGGAGTGGGCCAAGAGACCCAGTACTTC. It codes for CASSQDKASGGVGQETQYF.

In its sample, this clone was seen once. The chain links TRBV12-3 or TRBV12-4 to TRBJ2-5; a weak D match, TRBD2 (5 bases). Trimming shortened V by 7 bases and J by 3 bases, and 12 bases separated the two germline ends. The CDR3 length is 13 residues. The CDR3 sequence is CASTGTAKETQYF. The DNA of the CDR3 is TGTGCCAGCACGGGAACAGCGAAAGAGACCCAGTACTTC.

The V gene is TRBV19, the J gene TRBJ2-7, with 9 nucleotides matching TRBD2. The CDR3 length is 15 residues. Trimming at V came to 4 bases and at J to 4 bases, leaving 8 bases not matched to a gene. Germline CDR1 is LNHDA and CDR2 is SQIVND (reference sequence). The CDR3 region is CASSTSGGFAYEQYF. The CDR3 DNA reads TGTGCCAGTAGTACCAGCGGGGGGTTTGCGTACGAGCAGTACTTC. The whole variable domain, filled in from reference TRBV19 and TRBJ2-7, reads DGGITQSPKYLFRKEGQNVTLSCEQNLNHDAMYWYRQDPGQGLRLIYYSQIVNDFQKGDIAEGYSVSREKKESFPLTVTSAQKNPTAFYLCASSTSGGFAYEQYFGPGTRLTVT.

The chain recombines TRBV7-2 with TRBJ1-5; D is perhaps TRBD1 (5 bases). Trimming pared 1 base from V and 0 bases from J, leaving 7 bases between. Germline V gene sequence: CDR1 SGHTA, CDR2 FQGNSA. The CDR3 is 15 amino acids. CDR3 residues: CASSLVGGSNQPQHF. CDR3 nucleotide sequence: TGTGCCAGCAGCTTAGTGGGGGGTAGCAATCAGCCCCAGCATTTT.

The chain combines TRBV30 with TRBJ2-3; 8 positions agree with TRBD2. The CDR3 consists of 15 residues. Germline V gene sequence: CDR1 GTSNPN, CDR2 SVGIG (reference sequence). V dropped 0 bases and J dropped 5; count of bases not matched to a gene: 7. The chain's CDR3 is CAWSVRAGARDTQYF. The CDR3 DNA follows: TGTGCCTGGAGTGTACGAGCGGGGGCACGAGATACGCAGTATTTT.

A few counts support this clone. This chain uses TRBV7-9 with TRBJ1-4; D is possibly TRBD1 (6 bases). Germline CDR1 is SEHNR and CDR2 is FQNEAQ (reference sequence). The CDR3 has 15 amino acids. Trimming stripped 6 bases from V and 0 bases from J, with 11 bases between. The CDR3 loop is CASRNEGATNEKLFF. The CDR3 DNA reads as TGTGCCAGCAGAAACGAGGGGGCAACTAATGAAAAACTGTTTTTT.

J is TRBJ1-5 and V is TRBV19; 12 bases align to TRBD1. CDR1 and CDR2 from the germline V gene are LNHDA and SQIVND (reference sequence). The CDR3 runs 15 residues. With V trimmed by 4 bases and J by 3 bases, 1 base remained unmatched. This chain's CDR3 is CASSTGQGANQPQHF. In DNA, the CDR3 is TGTGCCAGTAGTACGGGACAGGGGGCCAATCAGCCCCAGCATTTT.

The V gene is TRBV3-1 (or the pseudogene TRBV3-2), the J gene TRBJ2-3; D possibly corresponds to TRBD2 (6 bases). Germline V gives CDR1 LGHDT, CDR2 YNNKEL (reference sequence). CDR3 length equals 15 residues. The germline V and J ends were trimmed by 4 bases and 2 bases, with 13 bases remaining between them. The CDR3 reads CASSRDSLNTDTQYF. DNA of the CDR3: TGTGCCAGCAGCCGGGACTCCCTAAACACAGATACGCAGTATTTT.